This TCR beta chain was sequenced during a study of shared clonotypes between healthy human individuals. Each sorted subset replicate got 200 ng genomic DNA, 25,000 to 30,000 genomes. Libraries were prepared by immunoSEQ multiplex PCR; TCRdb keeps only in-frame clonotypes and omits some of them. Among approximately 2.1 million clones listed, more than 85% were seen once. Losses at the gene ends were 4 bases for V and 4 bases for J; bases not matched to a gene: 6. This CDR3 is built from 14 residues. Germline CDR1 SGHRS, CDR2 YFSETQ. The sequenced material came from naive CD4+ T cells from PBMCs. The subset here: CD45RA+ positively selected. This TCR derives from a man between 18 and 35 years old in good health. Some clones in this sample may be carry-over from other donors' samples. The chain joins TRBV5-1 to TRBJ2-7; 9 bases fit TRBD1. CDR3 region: CASSGGTGRYEQYF. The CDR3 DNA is TGCGCCAGCAGCGGGGGGACAGGGAGGTACGAGCAGTACTTC.